The T cell receptor (beta chain) under discussion was sequenced for a study of early T cells in non-severe SARS-CoV-2 infection. As for the study in general: Sequencing targeted bulk RNA from unsorted whole blood, leaving chains unpaired.

Attached unique molecular identifiers marked individual cDNA molecules. One entry per CDR3 protein, called by TCRdb with MiXCR from the 5' RACE reads. Altogether about 61,000 distinct CDR3 sequences are present, almost 9.5% being singletons, with the ten largest covering 1.2%. Study conclusions and caveats: There was a bias toward anti-spike CD8 responses in VDJdb matching, which missed private and CD4 specificities.

Germline V gene sequence: CDR1 DFQATT, CDR2 SNEGSKA (reference sequence). The germline V and J ends were trimmed by 3 bases and 0 bases, with 7 bases remaining between them. The CDR3 has 13 amino acids. On this clonotype: Antigen unknown.

Sequenced input: whole blood. The genes are TRBV20-1 and TRBJ2-3; D gene ambiguous. The TCR originated in an adult who was a healthcare worker with PCR-confirmed SARS-CoV-2 infection or an uninfected control (not recorded which). The CDR3, as DNA: TGCAGTGCTAGTCGTCAGAGCACAGATACGCAGTATTTT. It encodes CSASRQSTDTQYF.